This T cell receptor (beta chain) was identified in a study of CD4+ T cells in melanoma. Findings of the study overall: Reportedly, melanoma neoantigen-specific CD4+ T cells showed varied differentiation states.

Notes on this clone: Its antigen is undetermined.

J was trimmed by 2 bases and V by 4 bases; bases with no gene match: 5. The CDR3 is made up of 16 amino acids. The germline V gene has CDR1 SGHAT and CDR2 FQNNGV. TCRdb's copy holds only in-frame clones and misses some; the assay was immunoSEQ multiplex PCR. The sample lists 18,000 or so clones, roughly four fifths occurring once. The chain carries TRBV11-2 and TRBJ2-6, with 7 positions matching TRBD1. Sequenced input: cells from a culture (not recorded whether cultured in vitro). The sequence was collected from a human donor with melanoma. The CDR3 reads CASSSDRVAGANVLTF. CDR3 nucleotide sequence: TGTGCCAGCAGCTCCGACAGGGTGGCTGGGGCCAACGTCCTGACTTTC.